A single sample is the source of the 14 T cell receptor beta chains below, sequenced in a study of response to subunit inactivated influenza vaccine. TCRdb itself ran the RT-PCR reads through MiXCR, one entry per CDR3 protein. The table includes approximately 520,000 distinct CDR3 sequences, 16% detected once. Here the sequenced sample was CD4+ T cells sorted from PBMCs, taken 23 months after vaccination. Receptors originate from a man in his fifties or sixties who received an inactivated influenza vaccine.

The chain is built from TRBV5-1 and TRBJ2-7; D not certain. This CDR3 spans 15 amino acids. Germline V CDR1 and CDR2: SGHRS, YFSETQ. V dropped 0 bases and J dropped 5 bases, with 15 bases sitting between them. CDR3 sequence: CASSLEILVSHEQYF. The CDR3 DNA sequence: TGCGCCAGCAGCTTGGAAATCCTCGTGTCCCACGAGCAGTACTTC.

The chain is built from TRBV7-7 and TRBJ2-5; no definite D call. V lost 3 bases to trimming and J lost 2 bases, with 7 bases between them. Germline values: CDR1 SSHAT, CDR2 FNYEAQ (reference sequence). The length of the CDR3 is 13 residues. CDR3 DNA sequence: TGTGCCAGCAGCTTGCTCTTACAAGAGACCCAGTACTTC. Residues: CASSLLLQETQYF.

This clonotype was detected ten times or more. This rearrangement joins TRBV13 to TRBJ2-3; 8 bases are shared with TRBD1. V trimming: 5 bases; J trimming: 3 bases; junction bases outside the gene matches: 7. The CDR3 totals 15 residues. Per germline, CDR1 PRHDT and CDR2 FYEKMQ (reference sequence). The CDR3 protein is CASSLRQGKTDTQYF. The DNA of the CDR3 is TGTGCCAGCAGCCTCCGACAGGGGAAGACAGATACGCAGTATTTT.

In its sample, this clonotype was seen a few times. V gene TRBV18 combines with J gene TRBJ1-2; 8 bases line up with TRBD1. Germline V gene sequence: CDR1 KGHSH, CDR2 LQKENI. The CDR3 sequence is 14 residues long. The V segment lost 6 bases and the J segment 8 bases; nucleotides outside the gene matches: 11. The CDR3 spells CASSPTDRGGGYTF. In DNA form, the CDR3 reads TGTGCCAGCTCCCCCACTGACAGGGGTGGCGGCTACACCTTC.

The chain is built from TRBV5-1 and TRBJ2-3; 7 bases align to TRBD1. Unmatched junction bases numbered 12, after V lost 4 bases and J lost 1 base. The CDR3 is 17 amino acids. From germline, CDR1 is SGHRS and CDR2 YFSETQ. In DNA, the CDR3 is TGCGCCAGCAGCCCAGGGCGGTACAGGGGTGGCACAGATACGCAGTATTTT. Translating it yields CASSPGRYRGGTDTQYF.

Only a few counts were recorded for this clonotype. V gene TRBV7-2 combines with J gene TRBJ2-2; 9 nucleotides line up with TRBD1. The germline gives CDR1 SGHTA, CDR2 FQGNSA. This CDR3 has 15 amino acids. V lost 3 bases, J lost 5 bases, and 4 bases stayed unmatched. CDR3 in amino acids: CASSFNRGRTGELFF. In DNA, the CDR3 is TGTGCCAGCAGCTTTAACAGGGGGCGTACCGGGGAGCTGTTTTTT.

The chain joins TRBV5-1 to TRBJ2-1; 8 bases line up with TRBD2. Looked up from germline, CDR1 is SGHRS and CDR2 is YFSETQ. The CDR3 is 19 residues long. The ends lost 3 bases at V and 3 bases at J; junction bases unmatched: 17. The CDR3 sequence: CASSSRLLSGTQIYNEQFF. Here the CDR3 DNA reads TGCGCCAGCAGCTCCAGGCTCCTTAGCGGGACCCAGATCTACAATGAGCAGTTCTTC.

The rearrangement uses TRBV20-1 and TRBJ1-2, with D tentatively TRBD1 (5 bases). Trimming removed 5 bases at V and 8 bases at J, with 15 bases between. This CDR3 contains 12 residues. Germline CDR1 is DFQATT and CDR2 is SNEGSKA (reference sequence). The CDR3 is CSAPRGHGGYTF. CDR3 DNA sequence: TGCAGTGCTCCTCGGGGCCACGGCGGCTACACCTTC.

This clonotype was seen more than once but under ten times. The genes are TRBV20-1 and TRBJ2-3; 8 nucleotides agree with TRBD2. The germline V gene has CDR1 DFQATT and CDR2 SNEGSKA (reference sequence). The CDR3 is 15 residues long. V was pared by 6 bases and J by 2 bases, with 10 bases of the junction left unmatched. The CDR3 loop reads CSASGAGADTDTQYF. The CDR3 region has the DNA TGCAGTGCCAGTGGAGCGGGGGCCGACACAGATACGCAGTATTTT.

J is TRBJ1-1 and V is TRBV12-3 or TRBV12-4, with 9 bases that match TRBD1. The CDR3 sequence is 16 residues long. V lost 6 bases to trimming and J lost 1 base; unmatched junction nucleotides: 9. The CDR3 nucleotides read TGTGCCAGCAGGTGGGGACAGGGTAGGTCGAACACTGAAGCTTTCTTT. As protein: CASRWGQGRSNTEAFF.

The V call is TRBV3-1, the J call TRBJ2-2; 8 bases fit TRBD2. V trimming: 0 bases; J trimming: 5 bases; junction bases outside the gene matches: 5. This CDR3 contains 16 residues. Germline V CDR1 and CDR2: LGHDT, YNNKEL (reference sequence). DNA for the CDR3: TGTGCCAGCAGCCAAGATGGACTAGCAGTAACCGGGGAGCTGTTTTTT. As protein: CASSQDGLAVTGELFF.

This chain connects TRBV5-1 to TRBJ2-3; TRBD2 agrees at 9 bases. The CDR3 spans 17 residues. Looked up from germline, CDR1 is SGHRS and CDR2 is YFSETQ. Trimming cost V 5 bases and J 1 base; bases outside gene matches: 11. CDR3 amino acids: CASRLEISGGRTDTQYF. CDR3 coding DNA: TGCGCCAGCAGGTTAGAAATTAGCGGGGGCCGCACAGATACGCAGTATTTT.

This clonotype was counted only a few times. The chain joins TRBV6-1 to TRBJ2-3; D is unclear. This CDR3 has 12 amino acids. CDR1 is MNHNS, CDR2 SASEGT, per germline. Trimming took off 7 bases at V and 0 bases at J, with 5 bases between the two ends. CDR3: CASKSSTDTQYF. The CDR3 DNA is TGTGCCAGCAAGTCGAGCACAGATACGCAGTATTTT.

The chain links TRBV11-3 to TRBJ2-2, with D unclear. The length of the CDR3 is 12 residues. In germline, CDR1 is SGHNT, CDR2 YENEEA. V was clipped by 4 bases and J by 6 bases, with 6 bases between them. CDR3 sequence reads: CASSSRAGELFF. As DNA, the CDR3 is TGTGCCAGCAGCTCAAGGGCCGGGGAGCTGTTTTTT.